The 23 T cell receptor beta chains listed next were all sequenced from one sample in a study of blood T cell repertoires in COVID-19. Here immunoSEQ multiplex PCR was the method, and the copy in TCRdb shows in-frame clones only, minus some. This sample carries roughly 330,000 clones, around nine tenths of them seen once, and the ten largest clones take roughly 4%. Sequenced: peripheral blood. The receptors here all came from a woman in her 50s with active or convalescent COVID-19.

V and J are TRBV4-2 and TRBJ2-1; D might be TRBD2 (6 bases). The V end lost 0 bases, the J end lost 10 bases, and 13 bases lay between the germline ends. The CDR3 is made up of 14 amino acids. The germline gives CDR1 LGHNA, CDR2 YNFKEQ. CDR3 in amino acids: CASSQEGRGEEQFF. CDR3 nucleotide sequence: TGTGCCAGCAGCCAAGAAGGGCGGGGAGAGGAGCAGTTCTTC.

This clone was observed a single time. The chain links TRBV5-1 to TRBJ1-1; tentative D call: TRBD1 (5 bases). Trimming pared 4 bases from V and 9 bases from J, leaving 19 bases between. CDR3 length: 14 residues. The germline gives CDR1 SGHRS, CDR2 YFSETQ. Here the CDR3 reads CASSPGGGGTQAFF. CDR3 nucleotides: TGCGCCAGCAGCCCTGGCGGCGGGGGGACTCAAGCTTTCTTT.

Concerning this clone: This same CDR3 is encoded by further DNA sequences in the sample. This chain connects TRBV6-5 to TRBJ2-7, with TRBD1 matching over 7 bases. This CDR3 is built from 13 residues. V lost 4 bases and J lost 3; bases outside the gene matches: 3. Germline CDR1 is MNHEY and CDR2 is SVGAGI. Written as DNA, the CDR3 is TGTGCCAGCAGTTTATCAGGGGGCTACGAGCAGTACTTC. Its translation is CASSLSGGYEQYF.

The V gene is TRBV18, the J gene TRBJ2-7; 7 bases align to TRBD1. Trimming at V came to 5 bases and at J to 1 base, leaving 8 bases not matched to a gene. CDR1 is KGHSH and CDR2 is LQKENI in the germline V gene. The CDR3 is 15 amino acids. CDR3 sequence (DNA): TGTGCCAGCTCATCCCGGGACAGCGTTTCCTACGAGCAGTACTTC. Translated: CASSSRDSVSYEQYF.

CDR3 DNA: TGTGCCAGCAGGGCCCCCCTCCCCAAGGGGTCTGGAAACACCATATATTTT. Translating it yields CASRAPLPKGSGNTIYF. V usage is TRBV7-9 and J usage is TRBJ1-3, with D possibly matching TRBD1 (5 bases). From germline, CDR1 is SEHNR and CDR2 FQNEAQ (reference sequence). This CDR3 is built from 17 residues. Trimming took off 6 bases at V and 1 base at J, with 19 bases between the two ends.

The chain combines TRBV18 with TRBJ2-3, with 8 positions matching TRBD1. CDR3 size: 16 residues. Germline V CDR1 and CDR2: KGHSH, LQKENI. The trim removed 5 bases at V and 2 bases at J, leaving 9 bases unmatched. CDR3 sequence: CASSTRQGMATDTQYF. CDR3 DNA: TGTGCCAGCTCAACCAGACAGGGGATGGCCACAGATACGCAGTATTTT.

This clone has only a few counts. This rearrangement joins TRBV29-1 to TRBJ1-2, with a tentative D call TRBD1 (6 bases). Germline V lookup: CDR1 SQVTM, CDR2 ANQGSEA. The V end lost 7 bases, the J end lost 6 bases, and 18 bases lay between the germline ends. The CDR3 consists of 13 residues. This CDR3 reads CSGGDTRFDGYTF. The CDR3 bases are TGCAGCGGTGGGGACACCAGGTTTGATGGCTACACCTTC.

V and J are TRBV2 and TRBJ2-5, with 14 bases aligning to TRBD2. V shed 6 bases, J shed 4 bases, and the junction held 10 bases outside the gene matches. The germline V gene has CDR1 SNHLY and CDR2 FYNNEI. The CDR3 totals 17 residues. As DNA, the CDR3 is TGTGCCAGCAGCGGAGGGACTAGCGGGAGATTAGCAGAGACCCAGTACTTC. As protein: CASSGGTSGRLAETQYF.

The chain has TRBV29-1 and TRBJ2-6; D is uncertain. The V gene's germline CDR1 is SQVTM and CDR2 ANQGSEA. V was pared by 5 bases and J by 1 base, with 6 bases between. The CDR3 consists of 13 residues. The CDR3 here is CSVTVSGANVLTF. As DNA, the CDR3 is TGCAGCGTTACGGTATCTGGGGCCAACGTCCTGACTTTC.

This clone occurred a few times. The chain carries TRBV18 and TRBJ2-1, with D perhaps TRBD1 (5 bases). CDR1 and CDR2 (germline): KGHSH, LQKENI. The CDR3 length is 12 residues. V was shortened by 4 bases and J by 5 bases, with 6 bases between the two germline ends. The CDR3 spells CASSRQNNEQFF. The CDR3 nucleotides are TGTGCCAGCTCACGACAGAACAATGAGCAGTTCTTC.

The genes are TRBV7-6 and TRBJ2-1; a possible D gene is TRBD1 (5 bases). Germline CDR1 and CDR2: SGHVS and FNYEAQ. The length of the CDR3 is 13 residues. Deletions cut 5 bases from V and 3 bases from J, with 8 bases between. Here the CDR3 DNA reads TGTGCCAGCAGCCTGCAGGGCTACAATGAGCAGTTCTTC. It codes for CASSLQGYNEQFF.

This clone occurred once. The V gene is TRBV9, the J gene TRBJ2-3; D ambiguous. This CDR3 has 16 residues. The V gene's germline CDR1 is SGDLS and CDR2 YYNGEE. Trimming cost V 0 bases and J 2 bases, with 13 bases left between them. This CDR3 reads CASSVEWSPSTDTQYF. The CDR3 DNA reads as TGTGCCAGCAGCGTAGAGTGGAGCCCTTCCACAGATACGCAGTATTTT.

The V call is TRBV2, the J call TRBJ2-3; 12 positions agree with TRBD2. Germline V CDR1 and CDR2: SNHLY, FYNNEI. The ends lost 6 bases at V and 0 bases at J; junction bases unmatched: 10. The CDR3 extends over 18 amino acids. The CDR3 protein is CASRAPIGTSGSTDTQYF. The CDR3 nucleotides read TGTGCCAGCAGAGCCCCTATCGGGACTAGCGGGAGCACAGATACGCAGTATTTT.

The CDR3 spells CASSRQANQPQHF. In DNA, the CDR3 is TGTGCCAGCAGCCGACAGGCCAATCAGCCCCAGCATTTT. V gene TRBV7-8 combines with J gene TRBJ1-5; D is possibly TRBD1 (6 bases). The CDR3 sequence is 13 residues long. Germline V gene lookup returns CDR1 SGHVS and CDR2 FQNEAQ. The ends were cut back, 5 bases at V and 3 bases at J, with 8 bases in the middle.

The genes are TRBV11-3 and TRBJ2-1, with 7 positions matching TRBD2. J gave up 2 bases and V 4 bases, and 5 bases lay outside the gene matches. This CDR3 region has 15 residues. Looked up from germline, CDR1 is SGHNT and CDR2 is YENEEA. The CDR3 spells CASSSYGGAYNEQFF. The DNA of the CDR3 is TGTGCCAGCAGCTCATATGGGGGGGCCTACAATGAGCAGTTCTTC.

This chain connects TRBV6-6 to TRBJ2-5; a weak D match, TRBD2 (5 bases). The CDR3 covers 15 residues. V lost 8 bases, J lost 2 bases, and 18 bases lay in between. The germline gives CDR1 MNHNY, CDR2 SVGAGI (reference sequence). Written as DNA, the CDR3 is TGTGCCAGCGCCGGTCTGGGAAGCGGTCAAGAGACCCAGTACTTC. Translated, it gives CASAGLGSGQETQYF.

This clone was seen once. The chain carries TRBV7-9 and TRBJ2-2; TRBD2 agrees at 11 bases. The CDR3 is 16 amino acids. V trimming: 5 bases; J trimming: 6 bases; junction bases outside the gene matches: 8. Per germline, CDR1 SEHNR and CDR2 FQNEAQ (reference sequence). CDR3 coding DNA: TGTGCCAGCAGCGTCTCTAGCGGGGGGAAGTCCGGGGAGCTGTTTTTT. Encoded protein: CASSVSSGGKSGELFF.

CDR3 coding DNA: TGTGCCAGCAGTTTATCGGAGCTAGCTGTTGAGCAGTTCTTC. Amino acids: CASSLSELAVEQFF. The gene calls are TRBV27 and TRBJ2-1, with TRBD2 as a possible D gene (5 bases). This CDR3 comprises 14 residues. Germline assignment: CDR1 MNHEY and CDR2 SMNVEV (reference sequence). Deletions cut 0 bases from V and 9 bases from J, with 12 bases between.

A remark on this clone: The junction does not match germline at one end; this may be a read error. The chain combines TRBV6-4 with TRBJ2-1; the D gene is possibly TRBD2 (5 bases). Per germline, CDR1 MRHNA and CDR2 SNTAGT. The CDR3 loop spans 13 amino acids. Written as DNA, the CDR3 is TGTGCCAGCAGTGACTCGTTACTAGGGTCTCCGATCTTC. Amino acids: CASSDSLLGSPIF.

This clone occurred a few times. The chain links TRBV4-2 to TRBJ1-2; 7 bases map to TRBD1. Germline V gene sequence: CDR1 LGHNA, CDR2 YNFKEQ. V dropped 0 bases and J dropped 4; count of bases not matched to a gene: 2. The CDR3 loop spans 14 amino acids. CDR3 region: CASSQDGDSYGYTF. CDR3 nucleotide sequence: TGTGCCAGCAGCCAAGACGGGGACAGCTATGGCTACACCTTC.

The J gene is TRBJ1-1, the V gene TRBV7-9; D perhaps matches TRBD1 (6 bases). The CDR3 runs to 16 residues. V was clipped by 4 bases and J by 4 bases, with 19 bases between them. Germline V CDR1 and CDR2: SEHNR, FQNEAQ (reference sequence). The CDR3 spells CASSSTRGRGATEAFF. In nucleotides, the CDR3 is TGTGCCAGCAGCTCAACCCGCGGGCGGGGGGCCACTGAAGCTTTCTTT. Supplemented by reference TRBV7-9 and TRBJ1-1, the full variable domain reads DTGVSQNPRHKITKRGQNVTFRCDPISEHNRLYWYRQTLGQGPEFLTYFQNEAQLEKSRLLSDRFSAERPKGSFSTLEIQRTEQGDSAMYLCASSSTRGRGATEAFFGQGTRLTVV.

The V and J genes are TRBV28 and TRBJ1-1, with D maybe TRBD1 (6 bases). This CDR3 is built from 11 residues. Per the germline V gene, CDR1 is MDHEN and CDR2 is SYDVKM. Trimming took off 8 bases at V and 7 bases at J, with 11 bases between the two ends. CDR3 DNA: TGTGCCAGCTCGCCCAGGGGTGAAGCTTTCTTT. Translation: CASSPRGEAFF.

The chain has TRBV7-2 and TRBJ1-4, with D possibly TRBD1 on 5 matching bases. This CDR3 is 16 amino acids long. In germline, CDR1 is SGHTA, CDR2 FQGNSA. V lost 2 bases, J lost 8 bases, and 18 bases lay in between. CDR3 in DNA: TGTGCCAGCAGCTTACCCACCGGGACTAGTGAAGAAAAACTGTTTTTT. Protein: CASSLPTGTSEEKLFF.